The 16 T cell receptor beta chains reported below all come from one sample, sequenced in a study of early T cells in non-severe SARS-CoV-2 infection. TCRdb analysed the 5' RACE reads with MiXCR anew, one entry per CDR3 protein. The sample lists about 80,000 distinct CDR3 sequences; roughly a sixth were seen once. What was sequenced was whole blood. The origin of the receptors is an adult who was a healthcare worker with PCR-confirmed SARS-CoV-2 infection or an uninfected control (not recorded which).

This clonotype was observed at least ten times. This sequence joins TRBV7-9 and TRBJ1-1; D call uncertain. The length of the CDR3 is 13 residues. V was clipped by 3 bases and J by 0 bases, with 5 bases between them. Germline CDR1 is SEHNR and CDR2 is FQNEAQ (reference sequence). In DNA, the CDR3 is TGTGCCAGCAGCTTCGGTATGAACACTGAAGCTTTCTTT. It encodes CASSFGMNTEAFF.

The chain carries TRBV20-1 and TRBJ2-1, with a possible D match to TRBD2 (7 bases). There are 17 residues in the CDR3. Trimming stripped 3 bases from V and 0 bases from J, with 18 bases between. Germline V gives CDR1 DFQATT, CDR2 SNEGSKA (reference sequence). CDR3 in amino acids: CSASYYAGASSYNEQFF. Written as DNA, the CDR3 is TGCAGTGCTAGCTATTACGCGGGGGCGAGCTCCTACAATGAGCAGTTCTTC.

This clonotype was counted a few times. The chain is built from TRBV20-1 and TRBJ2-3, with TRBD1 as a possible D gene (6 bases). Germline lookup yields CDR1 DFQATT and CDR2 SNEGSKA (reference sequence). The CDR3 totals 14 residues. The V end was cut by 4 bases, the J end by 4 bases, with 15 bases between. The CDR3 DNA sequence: TGCAGTGCTATCCCGACAGGCTTGGCAGATACGCAGTATTTT. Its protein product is CSAIPTGLADTQYF.

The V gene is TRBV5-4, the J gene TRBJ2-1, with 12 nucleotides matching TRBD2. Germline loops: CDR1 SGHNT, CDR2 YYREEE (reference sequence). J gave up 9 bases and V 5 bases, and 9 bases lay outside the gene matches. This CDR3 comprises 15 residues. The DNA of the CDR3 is TGTGCCAGCAGTCCTCGGCTAGCGGGGGGGAGTGAGCAGTTCTTC. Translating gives CASSPRLAGGSEQFF.

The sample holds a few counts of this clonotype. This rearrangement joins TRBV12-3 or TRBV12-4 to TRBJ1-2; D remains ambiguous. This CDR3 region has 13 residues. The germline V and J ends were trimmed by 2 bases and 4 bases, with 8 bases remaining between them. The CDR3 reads CASSLSYGYGYTF. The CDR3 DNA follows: TGTGCCAGCAGTTTATCGTATGGCTATGGCTACACCTTC.

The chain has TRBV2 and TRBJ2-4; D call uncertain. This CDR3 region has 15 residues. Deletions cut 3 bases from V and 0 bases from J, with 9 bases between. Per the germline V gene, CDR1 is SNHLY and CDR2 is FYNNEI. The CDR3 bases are TGTGCCAGCAGTGAGAGCTATTTAGCCAAAAACATTCAGTACTTC. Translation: CASSESYLAKNIQYF.

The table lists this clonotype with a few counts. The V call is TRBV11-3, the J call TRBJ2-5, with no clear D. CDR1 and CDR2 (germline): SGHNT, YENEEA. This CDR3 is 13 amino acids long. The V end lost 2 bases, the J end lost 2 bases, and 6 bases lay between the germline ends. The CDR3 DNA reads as TGTGCCAGCAGCTTACGGGTTCAAGAGACCCAGTACTTC. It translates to CASSLRVQETQYF.

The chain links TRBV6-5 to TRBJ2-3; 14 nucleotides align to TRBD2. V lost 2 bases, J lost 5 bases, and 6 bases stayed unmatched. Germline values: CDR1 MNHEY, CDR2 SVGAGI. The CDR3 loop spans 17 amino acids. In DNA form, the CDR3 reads TGTGCCAGCAGTTACACGGGACTAGCGGGAGTGGTAGATACGCAGTATTTT. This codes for CASSYTGLAGVVDTQYF.

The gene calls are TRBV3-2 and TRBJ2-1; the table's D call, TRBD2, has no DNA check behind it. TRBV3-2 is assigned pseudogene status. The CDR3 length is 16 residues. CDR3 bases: TGTGCCAGCAGCCACAGGCGGGGGAGCTCCTACAATGAGCAGTTCTTC. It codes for CASSHRRGSSYNEQFF.

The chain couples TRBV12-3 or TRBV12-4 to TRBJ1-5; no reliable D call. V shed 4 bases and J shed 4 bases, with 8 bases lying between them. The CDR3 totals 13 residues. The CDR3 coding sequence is TGTGCCAGCAGTTCCCGGGTAAATCAGCCCCAGCATTTT. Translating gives CASSSRVNQPQHF.

The CDR3 loop is CASSLGSRPREYNEQFF. In nucleotides, the CDR3 is TGCGCCAGCAGCTTGGGGTCCCGGCCACGTGAGTATAATGAGCAGTTCTTC. V is TRBV5-1 and J is TRBJ2-1; D not resolved. This CDR3 has 17 residues. V lost 0 bases and J 7 bases, leaving 20 bases between the germline ends. Germline V CDR1 and CDR2: SGHRS, YFSETQ.

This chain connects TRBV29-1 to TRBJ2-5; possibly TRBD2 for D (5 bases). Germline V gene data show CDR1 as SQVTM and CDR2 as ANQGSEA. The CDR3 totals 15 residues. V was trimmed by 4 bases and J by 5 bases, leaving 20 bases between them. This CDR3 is CSVGGQASMGETQYF. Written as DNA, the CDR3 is TGCAGCGTTGGAGGTCAGGCTAGCATGGGTGAGACCCAGTACTTC.

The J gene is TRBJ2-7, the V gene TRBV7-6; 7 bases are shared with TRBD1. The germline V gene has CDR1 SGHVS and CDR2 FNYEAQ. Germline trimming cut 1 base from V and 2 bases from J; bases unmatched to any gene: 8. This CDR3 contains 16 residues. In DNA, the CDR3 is TGTGCCAGCAGCTTAGGCGTCTTGGGACAGACCTACGAGCAGTACTTC. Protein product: CASSLGVLGQTYEQYF. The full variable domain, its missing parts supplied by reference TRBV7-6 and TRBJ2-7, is GAGVSQSPRYKVTKRGQDVALRCDPISGHVSLYWYRQALGQGPEFLTYFNYEAQQDKSGLPNDRFSAERPEGSISTLTIQRTEQRDSAMYRCASSLGVLGQTYEQYFGPGTRLTVT.

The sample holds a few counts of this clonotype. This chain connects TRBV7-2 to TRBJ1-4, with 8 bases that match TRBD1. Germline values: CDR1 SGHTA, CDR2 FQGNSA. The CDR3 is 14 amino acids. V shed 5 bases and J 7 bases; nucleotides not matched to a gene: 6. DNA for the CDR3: TGTGCCAGCAGCATTGGACAGGGTTTTGAAAAACTGTTTTTT. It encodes CASSIGQGFEKLFF.

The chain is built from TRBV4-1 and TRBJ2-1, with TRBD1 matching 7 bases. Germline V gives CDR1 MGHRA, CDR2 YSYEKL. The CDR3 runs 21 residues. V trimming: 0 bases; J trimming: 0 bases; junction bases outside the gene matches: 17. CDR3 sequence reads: CASSQDHKTTGVKASYNEQFF. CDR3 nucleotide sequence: TGCGCCAGCAGCCAAGACCATAAGACAACAGGGGTTAAAGCCTCCTACAATGAGCAGTTCTTC.

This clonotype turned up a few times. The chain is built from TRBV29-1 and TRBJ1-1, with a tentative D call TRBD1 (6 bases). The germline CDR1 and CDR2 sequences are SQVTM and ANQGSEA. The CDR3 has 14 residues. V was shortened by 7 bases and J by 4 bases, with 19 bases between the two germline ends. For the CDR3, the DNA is TGCAGCGGCACCGGGACACCGGGGGCCACTGAAGCTTTCTTT. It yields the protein CSGTGTPGATEAFF.